Only a few counts were recorded for the clone carrying this T cell receptor beta chain. Antigen unknown. V lost 4 bases and J lost 8, with 9 bases in between. CDR1 SGDLS and CDR2 YYNGEE come from the germline V gene. The length of the CDR3 is 11 residues. The data are from a study of cytomegalovirus exposure and HLA in healthy donors. The overall study: In a later analysis, the 90 to 150 validation repertoires were reported to have used the same platform as the approximately 620 first-cohort repertoires. General study findings and limits: Associated with cytomegalovirus, according to the listing, were about 160 TCR beta chains. Many donors carried some public TCRs, although rarity characterized most TCR sequences.

It was the approximately 130-subject validation cohort, separate from the roughly 700-subject first cohort, to which the donors belonged. Produced via immunoSEQ multiplex PCR; TCRdb's table is partial and in-frame only. The sample lists 100,000 to 120,000 clones, approximately 89% occurring once. Sequencing input: PBMCs. The gene calls are TRBV9 and TRBJ1-2, with D hard to call. The source of this sequence is a woman younger than 30 in good health and CMV-seronegative. In nucleotides, the CDR3 is TGTGCCAGCAGCTCCTCCGTCGGCTACACCTTC. As protein: CASSSSVGYTF. The full variable domain, in which reference TRBV9 and TRBJ1-2 provide the parts outside the CDR3, is DSGVTQTPKHLITATGQRVTLRCSPRSGDLSVYWYQQSLDQGLQFLIQYYNGEERAKGNILERFSAQQFPDLHSELNLSSLELGDSALYFCASSSSVGYTFGSGTRLTVV.